The 3 T cell receptor beta chains given below trace back to one sample, sequenced in a study of control samples from healthy donors and cancer patients. Sequenced by immunoSEQ multiplex PCR; TCRdb stores in-frame clones only, minus some. The repertoire consists of 90,000 to 130,000 clones, with roughly four fifths occurring once and the leading ten covering roughly 6.5%. Sequencing was done on a sample of blood. Receptor source: a man aged 18 to 29 in good health.

This clone appeared once. The gene calls are TRBV2 and TRBJ2-5; D gene uncertain. CDR1 and CDR2 from the germline V gene are SNHLY and FYNNEI. The germline V and J ends were trimmed by 4 bases and 2 bases, with 8 bases remaining between them. This CDR3 comprises 13 residues. CDR3 in amino acids: CASSGQRQETQYF. Written as DNA, the CDR3 is TGTGCCAGCAGTGGGCAGAGACAAGAGACCCAGTACTTC.

The chain links TRBV14 to TRBJ1-1; no clear D gene. V lost 2 bases and J lost 5, with 9 bases in between. Germline CDR1 SGHDN, CDR2 FVKESK. The CDR3 is 13 amino acids. The CDR3 spells CASSQTLGTEAFF. The CDR3 nucleotides read TGTGCCAGCAGCCAAACTCTCGGGACTGAAGCTTTCTTT.

The chain uses TRBV15 and TRBJ1-5; possibly TRBD1 for D (6 bases). Trimming took 3 bases from V and 4 from J, leaving 13 bases between them. This CDR3 comprises 15 residues. The germline V gene has CDR1 LNHNV and CDR2 YYDKDF (reference sequence). DNA of the CDR3: TGTGCCACCAGCAGCTCCAGGGGAAGGAATCAGCCCCAGCATTTT. Residues: CATSSSRGRNQPQHF.